This T cell receptor (beta chain) originates from a study of blood T cell repertoires in COVID-19. V lost 5 bases and J lost 2, with 12 bases in between. This CDR3 region has 14 residues. Germline V gene sequence: CDR1 MDHEN, CDR2 SYDVKM. Sequencing was performed with immunoSEQ multiplex PCR; in TCRdb, only in-frame clones are kept and a portion is missing. The sample holds around 310,000 clones, over 85% seen once. The sequence derives from a woman aged 30 to 39 who had recovered from COVID-19. Input material: PBMCs or T cells enriched from blood (not recorded which). The chain is built from TRBV28 and TRBJ1-2, with D tentatively TRBD1 (5 bases). The CDR3, as DNA: TGTGCCAGCAGTCCCTCGACAGTGAACTATGGCTACACCTTC. Its protein is CASSPSTVNYGYTF.